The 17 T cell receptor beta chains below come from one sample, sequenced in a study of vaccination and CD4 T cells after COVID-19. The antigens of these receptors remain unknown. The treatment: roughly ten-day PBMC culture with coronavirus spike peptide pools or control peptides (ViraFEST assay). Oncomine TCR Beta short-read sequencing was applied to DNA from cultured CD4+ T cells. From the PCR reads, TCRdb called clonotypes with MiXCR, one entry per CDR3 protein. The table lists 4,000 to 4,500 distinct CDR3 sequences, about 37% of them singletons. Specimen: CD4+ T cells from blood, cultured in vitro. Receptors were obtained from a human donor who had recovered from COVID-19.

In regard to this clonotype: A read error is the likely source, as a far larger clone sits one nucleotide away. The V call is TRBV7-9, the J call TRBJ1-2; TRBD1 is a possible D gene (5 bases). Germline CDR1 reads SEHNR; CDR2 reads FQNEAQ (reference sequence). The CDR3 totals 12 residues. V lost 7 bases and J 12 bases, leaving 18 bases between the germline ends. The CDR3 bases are TGTGCCAGCACCGAATCTACAGGACACGACACCTTC. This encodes CASTESTGHDTF.

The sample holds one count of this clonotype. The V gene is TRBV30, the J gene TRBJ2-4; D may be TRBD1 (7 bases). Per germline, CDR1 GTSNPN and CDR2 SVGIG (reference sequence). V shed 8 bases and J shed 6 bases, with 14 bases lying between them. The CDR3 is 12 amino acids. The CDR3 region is CARGQGGNIQYF. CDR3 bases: TGTGCCCGGGGTCAGGGGGGAAACATTCAGTACTTC.

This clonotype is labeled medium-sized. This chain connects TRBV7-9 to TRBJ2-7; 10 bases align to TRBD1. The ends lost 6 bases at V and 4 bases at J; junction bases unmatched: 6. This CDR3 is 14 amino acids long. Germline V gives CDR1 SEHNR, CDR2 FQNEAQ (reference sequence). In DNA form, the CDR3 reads TGTGCCAGCAGGGGGACAGGGGTTGGATACGAGCAGTACTTC. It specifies CASRGTGVGYEQYF.

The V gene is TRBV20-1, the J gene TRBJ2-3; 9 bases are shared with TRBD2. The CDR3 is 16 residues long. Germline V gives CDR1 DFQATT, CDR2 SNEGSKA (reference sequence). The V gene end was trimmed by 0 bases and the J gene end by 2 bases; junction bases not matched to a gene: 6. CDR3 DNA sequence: TGCAGTGCTAGAGAACTGACTAGCGGATCCACAGATACGCAGTATTTT. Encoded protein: CSARELTSGSTDTQYF.

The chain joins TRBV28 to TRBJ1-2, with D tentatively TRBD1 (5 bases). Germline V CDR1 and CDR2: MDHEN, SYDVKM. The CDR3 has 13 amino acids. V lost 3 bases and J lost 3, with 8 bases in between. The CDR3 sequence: CASSLGRDYGYTF. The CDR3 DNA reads TGTGCCAGCAGTTTGGGGCGGGACTATGGCTACACCTTC.

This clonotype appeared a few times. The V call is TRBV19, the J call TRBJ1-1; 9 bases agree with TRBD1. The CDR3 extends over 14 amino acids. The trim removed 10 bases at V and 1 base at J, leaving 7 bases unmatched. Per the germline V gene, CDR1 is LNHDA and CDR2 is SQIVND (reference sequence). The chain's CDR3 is CANRRDRANTEAFF. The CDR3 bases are TGTGCCAACCGCCGGGACAGGGCGAACACTGAAGCTTTCTTT.

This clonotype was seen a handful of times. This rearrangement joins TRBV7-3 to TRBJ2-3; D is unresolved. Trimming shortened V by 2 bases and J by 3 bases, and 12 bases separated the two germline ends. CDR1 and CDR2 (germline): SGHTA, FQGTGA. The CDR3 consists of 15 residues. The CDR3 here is CASSLRRVGTDTQYF. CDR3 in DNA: TGTGCCAGCAGCTTACGAAGGGTTGGGACAGATACGCAGTATTTT. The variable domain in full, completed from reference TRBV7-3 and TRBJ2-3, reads GAGVSQTPSNKVTEKGKYVELRCDPISGHTALYWYRQSLGQGPEFLIYFQGTGAADDSGLPNDRFFAVRPEGSVSTLKIQRTERGDSAVYLCASSLRRVGTDTQYFGPGTRLTVL.

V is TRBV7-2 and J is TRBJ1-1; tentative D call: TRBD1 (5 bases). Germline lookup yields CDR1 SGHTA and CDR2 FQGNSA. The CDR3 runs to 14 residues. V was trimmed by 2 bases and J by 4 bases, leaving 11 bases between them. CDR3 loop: CASSLFSGTTEAFF. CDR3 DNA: TGTGCCAGCAGCTTATTTTCAGGGACCACTGAAGCTTTCTTT.

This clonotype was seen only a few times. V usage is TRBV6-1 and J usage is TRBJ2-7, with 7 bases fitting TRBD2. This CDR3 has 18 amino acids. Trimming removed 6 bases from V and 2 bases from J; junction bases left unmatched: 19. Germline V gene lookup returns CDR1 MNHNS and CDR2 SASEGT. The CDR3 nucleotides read TGTGCCAGCAGCTTAACCCCTCCGACTAGCCCGATAACCTACGAGCAGTACTTC. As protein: CASSLTPPTSPITYEQYF.

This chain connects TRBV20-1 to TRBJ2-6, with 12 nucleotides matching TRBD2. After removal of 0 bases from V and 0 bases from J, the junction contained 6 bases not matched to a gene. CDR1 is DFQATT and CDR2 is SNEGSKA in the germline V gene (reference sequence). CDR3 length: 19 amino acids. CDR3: CSARDAGLAGSSGANVLTF. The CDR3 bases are TGCAGTGCTAGAGACGCCGGACTAGCGGGGTCCTCTGGGGCCAACGTCCTGACTTTC.

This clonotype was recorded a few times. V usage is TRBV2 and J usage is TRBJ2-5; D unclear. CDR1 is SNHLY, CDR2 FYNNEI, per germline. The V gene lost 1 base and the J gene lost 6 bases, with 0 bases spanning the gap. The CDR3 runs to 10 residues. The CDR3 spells CASSEETQYF. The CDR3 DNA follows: TGTGCCAGCAGTGAAGAGACCCAGTACTTC.

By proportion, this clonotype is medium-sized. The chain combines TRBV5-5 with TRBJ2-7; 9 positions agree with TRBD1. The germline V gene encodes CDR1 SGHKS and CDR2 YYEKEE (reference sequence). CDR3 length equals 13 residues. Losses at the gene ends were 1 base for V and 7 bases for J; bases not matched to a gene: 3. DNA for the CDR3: TGTGCCAGCAGCTTGCTGACAGGGGGTGAGCAGTACTTC. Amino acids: CASSLLTGGEQYF.

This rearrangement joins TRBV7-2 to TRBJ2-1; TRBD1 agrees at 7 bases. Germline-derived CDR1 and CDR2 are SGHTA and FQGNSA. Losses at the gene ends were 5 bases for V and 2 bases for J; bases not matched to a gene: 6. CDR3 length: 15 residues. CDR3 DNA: TGTGCCAGCAGCCCAGGGACAGCTCCCTACAATGAGCAGTTCTTC. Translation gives CASSPGTAPYNEQFF. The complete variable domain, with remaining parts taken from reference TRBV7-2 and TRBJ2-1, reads GAGVSQSPSNKVTEKGKDVELRCDPISGHTALYWYRQSLGQGLEFLIYFQGNSAPDKSGLPSDRFSAERTGGSVSTLTIQRTQQEDSAVYLCASSPGTAPYNEQFFGPGTRLTVL.

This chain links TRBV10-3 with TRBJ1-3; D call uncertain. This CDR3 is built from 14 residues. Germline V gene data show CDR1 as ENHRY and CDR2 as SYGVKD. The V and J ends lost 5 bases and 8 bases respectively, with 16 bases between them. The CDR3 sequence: CAISSFAAVHTIYF. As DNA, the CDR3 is TGTGCCATCAGTTCCTTCGCGGCAGTACACACCATATATTTT.

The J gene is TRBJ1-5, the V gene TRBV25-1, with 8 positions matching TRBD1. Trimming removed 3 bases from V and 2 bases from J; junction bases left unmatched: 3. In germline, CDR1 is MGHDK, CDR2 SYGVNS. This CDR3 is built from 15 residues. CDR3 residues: CASSDPGQGNQPQHF. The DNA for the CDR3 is TGTGCCAGCAGTGACCCGGGACAGGGCAATCAGCCCCAGCATTTT.

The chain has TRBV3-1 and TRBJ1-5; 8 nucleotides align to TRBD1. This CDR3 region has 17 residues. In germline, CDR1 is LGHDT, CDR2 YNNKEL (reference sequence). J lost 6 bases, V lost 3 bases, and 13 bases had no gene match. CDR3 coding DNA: TGTGCCAGCAGCCACACCGGGACAGGAGGAATGAGTCAGCCCCAGCATTTT. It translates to CASSHTGTGGMSQPQHF.

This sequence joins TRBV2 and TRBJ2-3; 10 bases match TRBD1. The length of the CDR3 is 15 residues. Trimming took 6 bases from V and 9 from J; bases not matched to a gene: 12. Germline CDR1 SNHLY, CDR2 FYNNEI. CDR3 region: CASSVPGQGFWTQYF. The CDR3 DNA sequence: TGTGCCAGCAGCGTACCGGGACAGGGGTTTTGGACGCAGTATTTT.